Presented here are 17 T cell receptor beta chains from one specimen sequenced in a study of beta chain features in type 1 diabetes. The entirety of the isolated RNA underwent reverse transcription, so expressed TCRB transcripts were sequenced. The repertoire was sequenced with immunoSEQ multiplex PCR; TCRdb's copy has only in-frame clones and lacks some. The profile shows 150,000 or so clones, about 10% of them singletons. What was sequenced was central memory CD4+ T cells from blood. The receptors shown here come from a man aged 18 to 30 in good health.

This sequence joins TRBV6-1 and TRBJ2-7, with a possible D match to TRBD2 (6 bases). The CDR3 is made up of 14 amino acids. The germline gives CDR1 MNHNS, CDR2 SASEGT. The V gene lost 3 bases and the J gene lost 3 bases, with 12 bases spanning the gap. Here the CDR3 DNA reads TGTGCCAGCAGTGACATCTCCGGGAGCTACGAGCAGTACTTC. Residues: CASSDISGSYEQYF.

This clone turned up a few times. This chain uses TRBV5-1 with TRBJ2-5; 7 nucleotides line up with TRBD1. V lost 0 bases to trimming and J lost 2 bases; unmatched junction nucleotides: 4. The CDR3 is 15 amino acids. CDR1 is SGHRS, CDR2 YFSETQ, per germline. CDR3 nucleotide sequence: TGCGCCAGCAGCTTGGGTGACAGGGAACAAGAGACCCAGTACTTC. Translation: CASSLGDREQETQYF.

The rearrangement uses TRBV9 and TRBJ2-7, with D possibly being TRBD1 (6 bases). Per the germline V gene, CDR1 is SGDLS and CDR2 is YYNGEE. CDR3 length: 15 amino acids. With 3 bases removed from V and 3 bases from J, the gap between germline ends came to 16 bases. CDR3 DNA sequence: TGTGCCAGCAGCGCTACAGGGATCTCCCTCTACGAGCAGTACTTC. Translated, it gives CASSATGISLYEQYF.

This clone turned up a few times. Other DNA sequences of this sample code for an identical CDR3. The chain links TRBV6-6 to TRBJ2-1; D call uncertain. The V gene lost 6 bases and the J gene lost 5 bases, with 5 bases spanning the gap. The CDR3 extends over 11 amino acids. Germline V gives CDR1 MNHNY, CDR2 SVGAGI (reference sequence). CDR3 sequence: CASSRDNEQFF. The CDR3 DNA follows: TGTGCCAGCAGCCGGGACAATGAGCAGTTCTTC.

The CDR3, as DNA: TGTGCCAGCAGCGGGACAGGGAGCAATCAGCCCCAGCATTTT. Its protein product is CASSGTGSNQPQHF. The genes are TRBV2 and TRBJ1-5, with TRBD1 matching 9 bases. The CDR3 consists of 14 residues. J was trimmed by 1 base and V by 6 bases; bases with no gene match: 1. Germline assignment: CDR1 SNHLY and CDR2 FYNNEI.

This clone has a handful of counts. The chain employs TRBV18 and TRBJ1-2; maybe TRBD1 (5 bases). CDR3 length: 13 residues. Germline assignment: CDR1 KGHSH and CDR2 LQKENI. Trimming took off 3 bases at V and 4 bases at J, with 9 bases between the two ends. CDR3 in DNA: TGTGCCAGCTCACCCGGGGGGACCTATGGCTACACCTTC. It codes for CASSPGGTYGYTF.

The chain links TRBV5-4 to TRBJ2-2; 9 bases are shared with TRBD1. This CDR3 is built from 16 residues. The junction had 8 bases not matched to a gene; V was cut back by 3 bases and J by 5 bases. The germline V gene has CDR1 SGHNT and CDR2 YYREEE (reference sequence). The CDR3 loop reads CASSWDRALSTGELFF. The CDR3 bases are TGTGCCAGCAGCTGGGACAGGGCCCTCTCGACCGGGGAGCTGTTTTTT.

The table lists this clone with a few counts. CDR3 nucleotide sequence: TGTGCCAGCAGTTGGACAGGGCTTAATCAGCCCCAGCATTTT. Protein product: CASSWTGLNQPQHF. V usage is TRBV6-5 and J usage is TRBJ1-5; TRBD1 matches 8 bases. Trimming cost V 4 bases and J 4 bases; bases outside gene matches: 3. This CDR3 contains 14 residues. The germline CDR1 and CDR2 sequences are MNHEY and SVGAGI.

This clone came up a few times. The V and J genes are TRBV4-2 and TRBJ1-2; 7 nucleotides align to TRBD1. Losses at the gene ends were 5 bases for V and 8 bases for J; bases not matched to a gene: 14. The CDR3 extends over 15 amino acids. Germline lookup yields CDR1 LGHNA and CDR2 YNFKEQ. CDR3 in amino acids: CASSDTPGGAGGYTF. The CDR3 DNA reads TGTGCCAGCAGCGACACTCCAGGGGGAGCTGGGGGCTACACCTTC.

This clone appeared a few times. The chain is built from TRBV7-2 and TRBJ2-1, with D perhaps matching TRBD2 (5 bases). The CDR3 totals 14 residues. Trimming removed 5 bases from V and 2 bases from J, with 10 bases in between. Germline CDR1 is SGHTA and CDR2 is FQGNSA. This CDR3 is CASSASGAYNEQFF. Written as DNA, the CDR3 is TGTGCCAGCAGCGCTTCCGGGGCCTACAATGAGCAGTTCTTC.

The rearrangement uses TRBV9 and TRBJ1-2, with TRBD1 matching 9 bases. The CDR3 has 15 residues. With V trimmed by 3 bases and J by 2 bases, 5 bases remained unmatched. Germline V CDR1 and CDR2: SGDLS, YYNGEE. The CDR3 is CASSAWDRENYGYTF. The CDR3 coding sequence is TGTGCCAGCAGCGCTTGGGACAGGGAAAACTATGGCTACACCTTC.

This clone was seen at least ten times. At the DNA level, this CDR3 is encoded by other sequences in the same sample as well. This chain uses TRBV7-6 with TRBJ2-7; weak D call: TRBD1 (6 bases). Between the trimmed V and J ends, which lost 5 bases and 2 bases, there was a span of 10 bases. The CDR3 runs 13 residues. CDR1 is SGHVS, CDR2 FNYEAQ, per germline. For the CDR3, the DNA is TGTGCCAGCAGCCCCGGACAGCCCTACGAGCAGTACTTC. It translates to CASSPGQPYEQYF.

This chain uses TRBV9 with TRBJ2-1; D is unresolved. The ends were cut back, 2 bases at V and 1 base at J, with 10 bases in the middle. The CDR3 is 15 residues long. Germline assignment: CDR1 SGDLS and CDR2 YYNGEE. The CDR3 bases are TGTGCCAGCAGCGTCACAGACCATTCCTACAATGAGCAGTTCTTC. This sequence encodes CASSVTDHSYNEQFF.

This clone appeared many times. The chain is built from TRBV25-1 and TRBJ2-1, with D possibly matching TRBD2 (6 bases). CDR1 MGHDK and CDR2 SYGVNS come from the germline V gene. The CDR3 spans 14 residues. The ends were cut back, 4 bases at V and 5 bases at J, with 12 bases in the middle. The chain's CDR3 is CASSVYTSHNEQFF. CDR3 DNA: TGTGCCAGCAGTGTTTATACTAGCCACAATGAGCAGTTCTTC.

J is TRBJ2-3 and V is TRBV7-2, with 11 bases aligning to TRBD2. From germline, CDR1 is SGHTA and CDR2 FQGNSA. This CDR3 comprises 17 residues. V lost 5 bases, J lost 3 bases, and 10 bases stayed unmatched. The CDR3 sequence: CASSPGFLAGGTDTQYF. CDR3 sequence (DNA): TGTGCCAGCAGCCCAGGGTTCCTAGCGGGGGGAACAGATACGCAGTATTTT.

This clone was counted a few times. The chain uses TRBV28 and TRBJ2-5; TRBD2 is a possible D gene (6 bases). The CDR3 consists of 13 residues. V was shortened by 7 bases and J by 5 bases, with 14 bases between the two germline ends. Germline V CDR1 and CDR2: MDHEN, SYDVKM. CDR3 sequence: CASTLPGGETQYF. CDR3 bases: TGTGCCAGCACCCTCCCTGGGGGGGAGACCCAGTACTTC.

V is TRBV6-5 and J is TRBJ2-5, with 7 bases aligning to TRBD1. CDR3 size: 14 residues. Germline CDR1 and CDR2: MNHEY and SVGAGI. The V and J ends lost 1 base and 1 base, in that order; junction bases with no gene match: 0. The CDR3 here is CASSYWDSQETQYF. For the CDR3, the DNA is TGTGCCAGCAGTTACTGGGACAGCCAAGAGACCCAGTACTTC.